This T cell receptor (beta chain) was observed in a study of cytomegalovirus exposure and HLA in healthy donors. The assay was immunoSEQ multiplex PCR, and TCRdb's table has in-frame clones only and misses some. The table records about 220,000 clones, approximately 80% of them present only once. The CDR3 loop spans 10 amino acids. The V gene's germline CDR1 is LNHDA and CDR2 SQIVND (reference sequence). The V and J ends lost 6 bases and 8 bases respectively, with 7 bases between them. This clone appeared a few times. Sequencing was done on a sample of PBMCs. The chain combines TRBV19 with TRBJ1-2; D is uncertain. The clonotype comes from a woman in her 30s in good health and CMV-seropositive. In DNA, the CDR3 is TGTGCCAGTAGGAATGAGGGCTACACCTTC. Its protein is CASRNEGYTF.